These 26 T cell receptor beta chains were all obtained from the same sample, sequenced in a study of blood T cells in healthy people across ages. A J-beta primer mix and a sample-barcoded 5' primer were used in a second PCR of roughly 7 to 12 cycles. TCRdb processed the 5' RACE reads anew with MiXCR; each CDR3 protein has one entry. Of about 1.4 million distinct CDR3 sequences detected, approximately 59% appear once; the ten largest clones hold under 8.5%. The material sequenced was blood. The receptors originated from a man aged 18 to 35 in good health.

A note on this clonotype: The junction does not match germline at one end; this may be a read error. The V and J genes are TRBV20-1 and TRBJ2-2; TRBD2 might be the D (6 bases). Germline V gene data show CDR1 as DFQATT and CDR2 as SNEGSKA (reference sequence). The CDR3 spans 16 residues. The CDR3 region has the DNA TGCAGTGCTAGAGATGTCAAGCGGGCGAACACCGGGGAACTGTTTTTT. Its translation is CSARDVKRANTGELFF.

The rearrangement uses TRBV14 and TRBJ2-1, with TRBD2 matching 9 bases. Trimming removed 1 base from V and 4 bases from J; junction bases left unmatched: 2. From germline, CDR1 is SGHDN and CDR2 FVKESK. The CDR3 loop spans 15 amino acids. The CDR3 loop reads CASSQGAGGYNEQFF. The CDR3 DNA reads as TGTGCCAGCAGCCAAGGAGCGGGAGGATACAATGAGCAGTTCTTC. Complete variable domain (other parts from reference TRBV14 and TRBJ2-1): EAGVTQFPSHSVIEKGQTVTLRCDPISGHDNLYWYRRVMGKEIKFLLHFVKESKQDESGMPNNRFLAERTGGTYSTLKVQPAELEDSGVYFCASSQGAGGYNEQFFGPGTRLTVL.

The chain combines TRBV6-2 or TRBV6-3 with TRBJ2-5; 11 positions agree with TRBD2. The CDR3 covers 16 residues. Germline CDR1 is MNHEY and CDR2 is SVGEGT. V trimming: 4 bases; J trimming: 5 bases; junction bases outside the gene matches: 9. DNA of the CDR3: TGTGCCAGCAGTTCTAGGACTAGCGGGCGAAGGGAGACCCAGTACTTC. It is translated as CASSSRTSGRRETQYF.

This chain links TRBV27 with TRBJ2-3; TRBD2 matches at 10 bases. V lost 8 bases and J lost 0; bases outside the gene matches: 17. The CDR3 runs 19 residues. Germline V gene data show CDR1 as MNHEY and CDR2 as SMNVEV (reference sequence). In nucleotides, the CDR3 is TGTGCCAGCCACCCCGGACTAGCGGTCCCCGGTGGGAGCACAGATACGCAGTATTTT. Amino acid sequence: CASHPGLAVPGGSTDTQYF.

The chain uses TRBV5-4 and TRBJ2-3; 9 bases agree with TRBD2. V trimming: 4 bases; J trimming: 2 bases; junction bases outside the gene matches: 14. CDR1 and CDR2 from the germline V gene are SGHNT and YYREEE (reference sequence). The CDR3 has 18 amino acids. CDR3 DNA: TGTGCCAGCAGCCCCCCATCAGAGCGGGGGGAATCCACAGATACGCAGTATTTT. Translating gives CASSPPSERGESTDTQYF. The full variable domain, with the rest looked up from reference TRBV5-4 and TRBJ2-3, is ETGVTQSPTHLIKTRGQQVTLRCSSQSGHNTVSWYQQALGQGPQFIFQYYREEENGRGNFPPRFSGLQFPNYSSELNVNALELDDSALYLCASSPPSERGESTDTQYFGPGTRLTVL.

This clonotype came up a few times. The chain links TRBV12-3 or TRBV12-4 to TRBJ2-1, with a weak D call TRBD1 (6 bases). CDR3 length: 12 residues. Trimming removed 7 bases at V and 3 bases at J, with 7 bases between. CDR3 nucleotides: TGTGCCAGCATGACAGGCTACAATGAGCAGTTCTTC. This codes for CASMTGYNEQFF.

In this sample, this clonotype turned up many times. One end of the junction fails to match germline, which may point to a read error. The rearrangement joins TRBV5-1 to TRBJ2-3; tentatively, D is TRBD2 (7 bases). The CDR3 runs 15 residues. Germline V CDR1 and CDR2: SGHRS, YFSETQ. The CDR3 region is CASSLGGPSTDTQYF. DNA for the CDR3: TGTGCCAGCAGCCTGGGGGGGCCAAGCACAGATACGCAGTATTTT.

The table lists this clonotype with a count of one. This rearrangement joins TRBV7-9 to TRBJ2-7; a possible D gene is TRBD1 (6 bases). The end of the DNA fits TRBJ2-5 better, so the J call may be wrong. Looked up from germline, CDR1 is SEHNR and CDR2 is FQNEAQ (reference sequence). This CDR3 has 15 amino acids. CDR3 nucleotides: TGTGCCAGCAGCCAACTCAGGGGATTGGAAGAGACCCAGTACTTC. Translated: CASSQLRGLEETQYF.

The CDR3 protein is CASSFGGGLVDYEQYF. The CDR3 nucleotides are TGTGCCAGCAGTTTCGGCGGGGGCCTAGTGGACTACGAGCAGTACTTC. V and J are TRBV27 and TRBJ2-7; the D gene is possibly TRBD2 (7 bases). CDR3 length equals 16 residues. The germline CDR1 and CDR2 sequences are MNHEY and SMNVEV (reference sequence). V was pared by 3 bases and J by 3 bases, with 18 bases between.

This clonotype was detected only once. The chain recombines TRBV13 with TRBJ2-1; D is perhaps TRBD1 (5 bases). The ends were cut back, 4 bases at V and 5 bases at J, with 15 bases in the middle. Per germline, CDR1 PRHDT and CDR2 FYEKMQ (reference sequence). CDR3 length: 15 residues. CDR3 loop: CASSSWAGQDNEQFF. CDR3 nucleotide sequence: TGTGCCAGCAGCTCATGGGCAGGGCAAGACAATGAGCAGTTCTTC.

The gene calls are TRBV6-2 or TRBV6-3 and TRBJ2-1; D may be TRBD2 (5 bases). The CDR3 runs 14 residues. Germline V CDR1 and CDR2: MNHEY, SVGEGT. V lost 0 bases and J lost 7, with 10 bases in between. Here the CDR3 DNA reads TGTGCCAGCAGTTACTCAGCGGTGGCGAATGAGCAGTTCTTC. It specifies CASSYSAVANEQFF.

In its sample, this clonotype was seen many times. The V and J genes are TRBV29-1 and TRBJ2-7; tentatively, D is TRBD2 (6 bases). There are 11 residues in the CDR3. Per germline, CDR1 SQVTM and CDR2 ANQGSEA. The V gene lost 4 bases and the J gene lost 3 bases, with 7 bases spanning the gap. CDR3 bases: TGCAGCGTTGTGGGGGGCTACGAGCAGTACTTC. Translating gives CSVVGGYEQYF.

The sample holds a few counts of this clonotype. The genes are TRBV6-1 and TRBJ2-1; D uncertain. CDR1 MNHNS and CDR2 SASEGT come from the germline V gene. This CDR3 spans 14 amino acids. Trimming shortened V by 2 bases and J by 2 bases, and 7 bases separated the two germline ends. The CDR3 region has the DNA TGTGCCAGCAGTGAAAGGCTCACCTACAATGAGCAGTTCTTC. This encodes CASSERLTYNEQFF.

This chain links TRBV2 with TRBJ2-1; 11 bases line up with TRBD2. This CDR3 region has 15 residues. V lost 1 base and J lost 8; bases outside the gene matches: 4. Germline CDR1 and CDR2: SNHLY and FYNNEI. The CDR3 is CASSEVAGGPDEQFF. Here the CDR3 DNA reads TGTGCCAGCAGTGAAGTAGCGGGGGGGCCGGATGAGCAGTTCTTC. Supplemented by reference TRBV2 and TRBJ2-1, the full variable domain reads EPEVTQTPSHQVTQMGQEVILRCVPISNHLYFYWYRQILGQKVEFLVSFYNNEISEKSEIFDDQFSVERPDGSNFTLKIRSTKLEDSAMYFCASSEVAGGPDEQFFGPGTRLTVL.

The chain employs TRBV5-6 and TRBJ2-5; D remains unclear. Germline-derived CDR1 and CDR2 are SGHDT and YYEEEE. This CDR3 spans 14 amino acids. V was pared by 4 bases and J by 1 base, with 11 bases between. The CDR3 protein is CASSPRRLQETQYF. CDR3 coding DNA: TGTGCCAGCAGCCCGAGGCGCCTCCAAGAGACCCAGTACTTC.

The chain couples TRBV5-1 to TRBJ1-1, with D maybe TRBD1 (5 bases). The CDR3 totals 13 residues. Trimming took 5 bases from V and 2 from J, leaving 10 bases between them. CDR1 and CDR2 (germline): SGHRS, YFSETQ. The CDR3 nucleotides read TGCGCCAGCAGACAGACAGTAAACACTGAAGCTTTCTTT. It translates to CASRQTVNTEAFF.

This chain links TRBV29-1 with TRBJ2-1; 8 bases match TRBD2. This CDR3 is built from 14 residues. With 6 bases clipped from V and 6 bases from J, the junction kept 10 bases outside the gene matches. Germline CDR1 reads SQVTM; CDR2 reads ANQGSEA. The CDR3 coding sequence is TGCAGCGTGCACACCCGACTAGCGATCAATGAGCAGTTCTTC. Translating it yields CSVHTRLAINEQFF.

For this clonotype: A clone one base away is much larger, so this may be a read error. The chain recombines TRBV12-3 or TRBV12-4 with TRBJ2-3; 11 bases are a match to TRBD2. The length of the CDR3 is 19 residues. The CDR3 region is CPSSFRMTSGTFHTDTQYF. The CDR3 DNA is TGTCCCAGCAGTTTCCGCATGACTAGCGGGACTTTCCACACAGATACGCAGTATTTT.

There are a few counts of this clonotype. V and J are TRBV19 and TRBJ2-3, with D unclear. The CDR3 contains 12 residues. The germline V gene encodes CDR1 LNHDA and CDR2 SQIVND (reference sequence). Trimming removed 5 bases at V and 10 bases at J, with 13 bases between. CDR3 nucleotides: TGTGCCAGTAGTGCCCCTGGGGATCCGCAGTATTTT. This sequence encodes CASSAPGDPQYF.

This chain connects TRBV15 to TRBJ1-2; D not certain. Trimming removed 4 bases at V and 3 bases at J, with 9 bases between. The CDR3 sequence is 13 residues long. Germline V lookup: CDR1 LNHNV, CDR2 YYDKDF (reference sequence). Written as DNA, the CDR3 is TGTGCCACCAGCAAACGGGAATACTATGGCTACACCTTC. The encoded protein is CATSKREYYGYTF.

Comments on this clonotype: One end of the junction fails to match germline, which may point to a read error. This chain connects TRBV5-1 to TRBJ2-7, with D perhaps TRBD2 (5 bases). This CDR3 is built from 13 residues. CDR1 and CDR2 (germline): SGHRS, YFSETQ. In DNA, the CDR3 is TGTGCCAGCAGCTTAGCGCCGTTATACGAGCAGTACTTC. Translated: CASSLAPLYEQYF.

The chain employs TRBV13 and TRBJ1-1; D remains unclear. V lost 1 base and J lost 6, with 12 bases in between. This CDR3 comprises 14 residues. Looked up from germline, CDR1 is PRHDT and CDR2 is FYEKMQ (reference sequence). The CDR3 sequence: CASSLATGRSEAFF. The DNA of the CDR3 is TGTGCCAGCAGCTTAGCGACCGGACGGTCTGAAGCTTTCTTT.

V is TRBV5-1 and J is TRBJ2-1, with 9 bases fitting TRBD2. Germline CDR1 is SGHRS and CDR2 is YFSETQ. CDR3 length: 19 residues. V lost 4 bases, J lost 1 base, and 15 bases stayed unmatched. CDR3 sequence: CASSGGLAEGCSSYNEQFF. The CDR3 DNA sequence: TGCGCCAGCAGCGGGGGACTAGCCGAGGGGTGTAGTTCCTACAATGAGCAGTTCTTC.

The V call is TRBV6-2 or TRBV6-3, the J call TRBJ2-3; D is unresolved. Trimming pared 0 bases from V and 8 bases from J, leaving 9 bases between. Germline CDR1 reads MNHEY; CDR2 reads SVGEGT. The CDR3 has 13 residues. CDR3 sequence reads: CASSYSIAPTQYF. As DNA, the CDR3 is TGTGCCAGCAGTTACTCGATAGCCCCTACGCAGTATTTT.

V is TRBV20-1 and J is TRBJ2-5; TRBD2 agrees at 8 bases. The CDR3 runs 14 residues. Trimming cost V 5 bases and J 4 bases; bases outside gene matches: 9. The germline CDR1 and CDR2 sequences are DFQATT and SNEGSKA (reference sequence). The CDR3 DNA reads TGCAGTGCTCCCCTCGGGGGGGCTCGAGAGACCCAGTACTTC. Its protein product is CSAPLGGARETQYF.

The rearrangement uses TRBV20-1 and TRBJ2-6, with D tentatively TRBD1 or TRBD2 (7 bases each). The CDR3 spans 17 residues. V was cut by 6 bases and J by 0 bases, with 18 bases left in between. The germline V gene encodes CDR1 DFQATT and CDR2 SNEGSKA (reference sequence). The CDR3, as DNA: TGCAGTGCCCTGGGGGGGGACAGTGCCTCTGGGGCCAACGTCCTGACTTTC. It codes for CSALGGDSASGANVLTF.